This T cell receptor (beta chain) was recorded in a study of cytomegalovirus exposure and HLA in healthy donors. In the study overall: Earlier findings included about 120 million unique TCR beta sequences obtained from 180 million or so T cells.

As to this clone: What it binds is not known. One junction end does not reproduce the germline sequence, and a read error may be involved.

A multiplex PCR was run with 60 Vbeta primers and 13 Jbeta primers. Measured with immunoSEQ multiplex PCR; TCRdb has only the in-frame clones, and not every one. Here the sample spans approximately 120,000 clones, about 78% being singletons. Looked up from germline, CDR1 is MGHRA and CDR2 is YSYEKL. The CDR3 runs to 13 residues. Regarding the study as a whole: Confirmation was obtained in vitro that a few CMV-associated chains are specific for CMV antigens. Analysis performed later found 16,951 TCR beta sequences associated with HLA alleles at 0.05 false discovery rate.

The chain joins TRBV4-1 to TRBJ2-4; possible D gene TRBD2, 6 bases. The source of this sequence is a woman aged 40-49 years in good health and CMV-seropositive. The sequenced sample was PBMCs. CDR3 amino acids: CASSQDRGMTRQF. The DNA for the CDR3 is TGCGCCAGCAGCCAAGATCGGGGGATGACCAGGCAGTTC.